The TCR beta chain under discussion was sequenced for a study of blood T cells in healthy people across ages. On this clonotype: A junction end diverges from the germline sequence, so it may reflect a read error.

CDR3 length: 15 amino acids. The germline CDR1 and CDR2 sequences are SSHAT and FNYEAQ (reference sequence). Next came a second PCR, run for about 7 to 12 cycles, which used a sample-barcoded 5' primer along with a J-beta primer mix. MiXCR, run by TCRdb on the 5' RACE reads, gives a single entry per CDR3 protein. This sample yields nearly 1 million distinct CDR3 sequences, of which 51% are seen a single time; about 21% belongs to the top ten. The sequencing sample was made of blood. This sequence joins TRBV7-7 and TRBJ2-7; 12 nucleotides align to TRBD2. This TCR was recovered from a woman aged 55-69 years in good health. The CDR3 DNA is TGTGCCAGCAGCCTAGCGGGAGGGCCCAGTGATGAGCAGTACTTC. Residues: CASSLAGGPSDEQYF.